A selection of T cell receptor beta chains follows, all from one sample in a study of radiation and T cells in renal cell carcinoma. Libraries were prepared by immunoSEQ multiplex PCR; TCRdb keeps only in-frame clonotypes and omits some of them. Of about 130,000 clones listed, approximately 85% are singletons. The sequencing used blood, collected from a patient whose treatment included radiotherapy and nephrectomy. The origin of the receptors is a man in his forties or fifties with renal cell carcinoma. Both conserved end residues are part of each CDR3. The order of the fields is D gene, V gene, J gene, clone size, CDR3 protein. D genes are given only for firm matches. Not all rows give a size; the values are once, few, many and, for expanded clones, a class.

TRBD1,TRBV27,TRBJ2-7,.,CASRYWDRGRSEQYF
TRBD1,TRBV4-3,TRBJ1-3,few,CASSQPGGRSGNTIYF
.,TRBV2,TRBJ2-3,.,CASSEYGGTQYF
.,TRBV5-1,TRBJ2-7,.,CASSVDSYEQYF
TRBD1,TRBV7-8,TRBJ1-5,once,CASSLAPGQGGQPQHF
TRBD2,TRBV18,TRBJ2-7,.,CASSPNSAGGVEQYF
.,TRBV19,TRBJ2-3,.,CASSKGDTDTQYF
TRBD1,TRBV7-9,TRBJ1-4,.,CASSLPGQEVNEKLFF
.,TRBV6-1,TRBJ1-4,once,CASSVRRGPGREKLFF
TRBD1,TRBV5-1,TRBJ2-5,.,CASSLMGQEIQETQYF
TRBD2,TRBV5-1,TRBJ2-3,few,CASSLFSGISTDTQYF
TRBD2,TRBV7-2,TRBJ2-7,.,CASSSSGTSGSRSEQYF
.,TRBV19,TRBJ2-3,.,CASSTRGNTQYF
.,TRBV5-5,TRBJ1-2,few,CASTSTPGRPRDGYTF
.,TRBV5-6,TRBJ2-5,.,CASTAPGTQETQYF
TRBD2,TRBV6-6,TRBJ2-1,.,CASNPGLAGANEQFF
TRBD1,TRBV18,TRBJ1-5,.,CASSLTGDSNQPQHF
.,TRBV6-5,TRBJ2-5,.,CASRDQGRQETQYF
.,TRBV12-5,TRBJ2-2,.,CASGRETGNGELFF